This TCR beta chain was recorded in a study of blood T cell repertoires in COVID-19. Method: immunoSEQ multiplex PCR; TCRdb's copy keeps in-frame clones and lacks some. In the table there are approximately 470,000 clones, 70% to 90% of which are singletons. CDR3 length: 13 amino acids. Trimming left V 5 bases short and J 0 bases short, with 8 bases between. Looked up from germline, CDR1 is MDHEN and CDR2 is SYDVKM. Input material: peripheral blood. This sequence originates from a human donor in a cohort sampled during active COVID-19. This chain joins TRBV28 and TRBJ2-7; D is possibly TRBD2 (6 bases). The CDR3, as DNA: TGTGCCAGCAGTGGGACTCCCTCCTACGAGCAGTACTTC. Its protein is CASSGTPSYEQYF.